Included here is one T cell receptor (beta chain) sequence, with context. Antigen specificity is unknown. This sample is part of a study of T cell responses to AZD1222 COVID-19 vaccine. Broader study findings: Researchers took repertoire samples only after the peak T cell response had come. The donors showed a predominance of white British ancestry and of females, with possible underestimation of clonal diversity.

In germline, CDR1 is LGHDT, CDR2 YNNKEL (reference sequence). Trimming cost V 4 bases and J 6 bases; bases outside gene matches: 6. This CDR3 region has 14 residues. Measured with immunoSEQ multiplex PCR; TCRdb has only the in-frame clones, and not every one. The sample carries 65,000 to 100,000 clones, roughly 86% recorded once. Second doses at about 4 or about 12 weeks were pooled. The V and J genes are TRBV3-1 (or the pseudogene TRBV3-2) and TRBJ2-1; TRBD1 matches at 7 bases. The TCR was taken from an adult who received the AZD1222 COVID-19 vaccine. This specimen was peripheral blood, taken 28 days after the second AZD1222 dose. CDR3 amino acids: CASSPTTGSNEQFF. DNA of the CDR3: TGTGCCAGCAGCCCCACGACAGGGAGCAATGAGCAGTTCTTC.